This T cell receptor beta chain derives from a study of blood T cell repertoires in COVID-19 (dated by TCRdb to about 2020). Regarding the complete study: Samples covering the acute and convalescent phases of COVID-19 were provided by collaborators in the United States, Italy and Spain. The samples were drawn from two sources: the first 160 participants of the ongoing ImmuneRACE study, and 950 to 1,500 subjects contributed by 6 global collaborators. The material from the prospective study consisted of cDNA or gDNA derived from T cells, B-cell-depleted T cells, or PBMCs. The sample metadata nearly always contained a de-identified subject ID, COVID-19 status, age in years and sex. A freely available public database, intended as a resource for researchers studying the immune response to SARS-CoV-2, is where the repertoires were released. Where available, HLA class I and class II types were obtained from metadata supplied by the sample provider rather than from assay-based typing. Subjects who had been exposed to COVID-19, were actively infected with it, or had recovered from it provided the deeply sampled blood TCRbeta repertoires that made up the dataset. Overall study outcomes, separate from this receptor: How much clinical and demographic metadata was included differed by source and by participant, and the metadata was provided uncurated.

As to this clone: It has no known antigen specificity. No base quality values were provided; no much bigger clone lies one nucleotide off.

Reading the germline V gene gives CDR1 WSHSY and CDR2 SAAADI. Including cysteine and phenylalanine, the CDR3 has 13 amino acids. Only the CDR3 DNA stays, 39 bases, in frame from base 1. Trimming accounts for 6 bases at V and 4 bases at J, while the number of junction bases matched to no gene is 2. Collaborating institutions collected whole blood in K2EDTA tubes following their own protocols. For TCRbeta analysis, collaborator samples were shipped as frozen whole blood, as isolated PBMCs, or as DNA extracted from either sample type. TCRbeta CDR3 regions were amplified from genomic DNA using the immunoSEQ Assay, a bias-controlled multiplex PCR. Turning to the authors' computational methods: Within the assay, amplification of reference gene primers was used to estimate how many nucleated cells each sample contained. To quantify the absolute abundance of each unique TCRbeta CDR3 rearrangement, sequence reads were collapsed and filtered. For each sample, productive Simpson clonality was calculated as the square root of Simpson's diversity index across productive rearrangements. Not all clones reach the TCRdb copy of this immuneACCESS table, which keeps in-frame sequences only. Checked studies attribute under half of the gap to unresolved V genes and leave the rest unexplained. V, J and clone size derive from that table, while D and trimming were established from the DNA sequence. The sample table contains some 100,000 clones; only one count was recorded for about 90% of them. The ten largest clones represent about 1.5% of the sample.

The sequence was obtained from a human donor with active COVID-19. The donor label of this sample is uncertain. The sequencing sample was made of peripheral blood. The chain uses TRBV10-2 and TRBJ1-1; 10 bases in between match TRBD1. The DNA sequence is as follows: TGCGCCAGCAGGGGACAGGGGTTCACTGAAGCTTTCTTT. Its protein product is CASRGQGFTEAFF.